This TCR beta chain was captured by sequencing in a study of blood T cells in healthy people across ages. Next came a second PCR, run for roughly 6 to 11 cycles, which used a sample-barcoded 5' primer along with a J-beta primer mix. Template switching added a 12-random-nucleotide identifier to every cDNA molecule. In TCRdb, the 5' RACE reads were re-called with MiXCR into one record per CDR3 protein. The data contain 1.2 million to 1.5 million distinct CDR3 sequences, approximately 40% of them singletons. V was pared by 2 bases and J by 6 bases, with 8 bases between. This CDR3 spans 12 amino acids. Germline V gives CDR1 SGHTA, CDR2 FQGNSA.

Sequenced sample: blood. V and J are TRBV7-2 and TRBJ2-7, with D unclear. This receptor was obtained from a woman younger than 30 in good health. The CDR3 nucleotides are TGTGCCAGCAGCTTAACTAATTGCGAGCAGTACTTC. This codes for CASSLTNCEQYF.